This TCR beta chain derives from a study of T cells expressing NK-cell markers. TCRdb reprocessed the 5' RACE reads and reports one entry per CDR3 protein, with no DNA. The sample is made up of about 460,000 distinct CDR3 sequences, and the top ten hold almost 1.5% of it. The length of the CDR3 is 15 residues. V usage is TRBV12-3 or TRBV12-4 and J usage is TRBJ2-1; TCRdb picks TRBD2, but there is no DNA to check that call. This TCR was sampled from a woman in her 50s in good health. Material: blood T cells: a sorted CD56 or NKG2C T cell subset, CD4+ or CD8+ T cells, or bulk PBMC T cells (not recorded which). CDR3 residues: CASSLRQLGGYEQFF.